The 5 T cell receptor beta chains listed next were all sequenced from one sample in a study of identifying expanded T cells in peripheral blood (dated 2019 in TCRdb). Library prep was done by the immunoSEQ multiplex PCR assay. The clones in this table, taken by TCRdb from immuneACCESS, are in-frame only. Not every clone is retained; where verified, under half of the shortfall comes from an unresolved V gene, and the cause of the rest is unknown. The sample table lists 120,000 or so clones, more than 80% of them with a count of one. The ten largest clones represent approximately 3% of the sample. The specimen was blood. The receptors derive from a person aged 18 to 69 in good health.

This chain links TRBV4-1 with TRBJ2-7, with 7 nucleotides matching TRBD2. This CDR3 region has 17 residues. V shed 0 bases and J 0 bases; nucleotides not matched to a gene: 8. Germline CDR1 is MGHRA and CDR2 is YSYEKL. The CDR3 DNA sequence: TGCGCCAGCAGCCAAGATTCGAGCACGGGGGGCTCCTACGAGCAGTACTTC. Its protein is CASSQDSSTGGSYEQYF.

CDR3 sequence (DNA): TGTGCCAGCAGCTCAGACAGCCGAGGGAATTCACCCCTCCACTTT. Translating it yields CASSSDSRGNSPLHF. The chain is built from TRBV11-3 and TRBJ1-6, with D possibly TRBD1 on 5 matching bases. With 4 bases removed from V and 7 bases from J, the gap between germline ends came to 14 bases. The CDR3 runs to 15 residues. Germline lookup yields CDR1 SGHNT and CDR2 YENEEA.

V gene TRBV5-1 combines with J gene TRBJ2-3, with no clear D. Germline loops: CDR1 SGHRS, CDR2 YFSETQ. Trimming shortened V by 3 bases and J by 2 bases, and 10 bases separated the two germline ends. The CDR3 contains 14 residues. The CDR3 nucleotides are TGCGCCAGCAGCTGGGATGGGGTCACAGATACGCAGTATTTT. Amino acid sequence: CASSWDGVTDTQYF.

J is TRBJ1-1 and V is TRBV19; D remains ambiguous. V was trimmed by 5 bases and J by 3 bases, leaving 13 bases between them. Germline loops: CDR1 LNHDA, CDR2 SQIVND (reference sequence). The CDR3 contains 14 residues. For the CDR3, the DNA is TGTGCCAGTAGTCTAAGGTTGAGGGACACTGAAGCTTTCTTT. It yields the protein CASSLRLRDTEAFF.

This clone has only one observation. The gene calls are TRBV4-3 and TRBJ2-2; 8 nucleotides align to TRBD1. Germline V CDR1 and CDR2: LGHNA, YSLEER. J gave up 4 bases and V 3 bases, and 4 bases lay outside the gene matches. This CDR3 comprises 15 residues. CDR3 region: CASSQGTGGTGELFF. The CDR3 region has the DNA TGCGCCAGCAGCCAGGGTACAGGGGGCACCGGGGAGCTGTTTTTT.